Presented here are 17 T cell receptor beta chains from one specimen sequenced in a study of control samples from healthy donors and cancer patients. TCRdb's table, derived via immunoSEQ multiplex PCR, lists solely in-frame clones and lacks some. The sample lists 130,000 or so clones, around 90% seen once, with around 8.7% in the top ten. The sample was blood. These receptors were collected from a man aged 40-55 years in good health.

This clone was recorded only once. V is TRBV11-3 and J is TRBJ1-1, with no clear D. Germline CDR1 reads SGHNT; CDR2 reads YENEEA. V lost 0 bases and J 2 bases, leaving 4 bases between the germline ends. The CDR3 runs to 13 residues. The CDR3 DNA is TGTGCCAGCAGCTTAGATCACAACACTGAAGCTTTCTTT. Translated, it gives CASSLDHNTEAFF.

The V call is TRBV10-3, the J call TRBJ1-1, with D hard to call. Germline CDR1 ENHRY, CDR2 SYGVKD. V gave up 3 bases and J gave up 1 base, with 12 bases separating them. The CDR3 length is 15 residues. The CDR3 DNA reads TGTGCCATCAGTGATAGCGCGCGGCAGAACACTGAAGCTTTCTTT. Protein product: CAISDSARQNTEAFF.

The chain recombines TRBV3-1 (or the pseudogene TRBV3-2) with TRBJ1-6; D perhaps matches TRBD1 (5 bases). CDR3 length: 12 residues. Germline CDR1 and CDR2: LGHDT and YNNKEL (reference sequence). The V and J ends lost 4 bases and 9 bases respectively, with 7 bases between them. This CDR3 is CASSLRGSPLHF. CDR3 in DNA: TGTGCCAGCAGCCTGAGGGGTTCACCCCTCCACTTT.

CDR3 nucleotide sequence: TGTGCCAGCAGTTCGCGGCAGGGCGGGGAGACCCAGTACTTC. Its protein is CASSSRQGGETQYF. The chain recombines TRBV6-2 or TRBV6-3 with TRBJ2-5; D is possibly TRBD1 or TRBD2 (5 bases each). The ends were cut back, 4 bases at V and 5 bases at J, with 14 bases in the middle. In germline, CDR1 is MNHEY, CDR2 SVGEGT. The CDR3 sequence is 14 residues long.

Here the CDR3 reads CASRRQDRPPQETQYF. CDR3 DNA: TGTGCCAGCAGAAGACAGGACAGGCCACCACAAGAGACCCAGTACTTC. The chain is built from TRBV5-6 and TRBJ2-5; 7 bases agree with TRBD1. Germline CDR1 and CDR2: SGHDT and YYEEEE. The CDR3 spans 16 residues. V was clipped by 5 bases and J by 2 bases; unmatched bases: 12.

The chain employs TRBV24-1 and TRBJ2-7; the D call may be TRBD1 or TRBD2 (5 bases each). The CDR3 consists of 13 residues. Trimming removed 7 bases at V and 2 bases at J, with 11 bases between. Germline values: CDR1 KGHDR, CDR2 SFDVKD. CDR3: CATSGAGTYEQYF. CDR3 bases: TGTGCCACCAGCGGGGCAGGGACCTACGAGCAGTACTTC.

The gene calls are TRBV19 and TRBJ1-1; no reliable D call. Trimming stripped 6 bases from V and 0 bases from J, with 14 bases between. The length of the CDR3 is 15 residues. CDR1 LNHDA and CDR2 SQIVND come from the germline V gene (reference sequence). The CDR3 DNA sequence: TGTGCCAGTAGCCCGACCCGAGGTCTGAACACTGAAGCTTTCTTT. Its translation is CASSPTRGLNTEAFF.

CDR3: CASSARKNEQYF. The CDR3 DNA reads as TGTGCCAGCAGTGCTAGAAAGAACGAGCAGTACTTC. The rearrangement joins TRBV12-3 or TRBV12-4 to TRBJ2-7; no definite D call. The CDR3 runs 12 residues. V was cut by 5 bases and J by 5 bases, with 10 bases left in between.

The rearrangement joins TRBV13 to TRBJ2-7; D gene uncertain. Per the germline V gene, CDR1 is PRHDT and CDR2 is FYEKMQ (reference sequence). With 2 bases removed from V and 5 bases from J, the gap between germline ends came to 7 bases. The CDR3 is made up of 12 amino acids. In DNA, the CDR3 is TGTGCCAGCAGCTTATGGGGAAACGAGCAGTACTTC. This codes for CASSLWGNEQYF.

The rearrangement joins TRBV7-2 to TRBJ1-5; 9 positions agree with TRBD1. The CDR3 is made up of 15 amino acids. Unmatched junction bases numbered 6, after V lost 5 bases and J lost 4 bases. Per germline, CDR1 SGHTA and CDR2 FQGNSA. Written as DNA, the CDR3 is TGTGCCAGCAGCCATACCGGGACAGGGAATCAGCCCCAGCATTTT. Residues: CASSHTGTGNQPQHF.

This clone was picked up one time. This chain uses TRBV18 with TRBJ1-2; D call uncertain. V was clipped by 3 bases and J by 8 bases, with 19 bases between them. Germline CDR1 and CDR2: KGHSH and LQKENI. This CDR3 contains 15 residues. The CDR3 DNA follows: TGTGCCAGCTCACCCATAGTACAGTCCATCGGCGGCTACACCTTC. Its protein product is CASSPIVQSIGGYTF.

The chain is built from TRBV5-6 and TRBJ2-1; D is possibly TRBD1 (5 bases). V was shortened by 2 bases and J by 4 bases, with 19 bases between the two germline ends. The CDR3 sequence is 17 residues long. The V gene's germline CDR1 is SGHDT and CDR2 YYEEEE. DNA of the CDR3: TGTGCCAGCAGCTTTAAATCTGGGGCCGGCGTATACAATGAGCAGTTCTTC. It is translated as CASSFKSGAGVYNEQFF.

The chain uses TRBV6-2 or TRBV6-3 and TRBJ2-7; 14 bases line up with TRBD2. V was clipped by 5 bases and J by 2 bases; unmatched bases: 5. The CDR3 has 16 residues. Germline CDR1 MNHEY, CDR2 SVGEGT. This CDR3 is CASSRWTSGGPYEQYF. Here the CDR3 DNA reads TGTGCCAGCAGTCGATGGACTAGCGGGGGGCCCTACGAGCAGTACTTC.

V usage is TRBV19 and J usage is TRBJ1-4; a possible D gene is TRBD1 (6 bases). The CDR3 totals 16 residues. Germline V gene sequence: CDR1 LNHDA, CDR2 SQIVND (reference sequence). Between the trimmed V and J ends, which lost 4 bases and 4 bases, there was a span of 16 bases. Here the CDR3 DNA reads TGTGCCAGTAGTAAGGCCCCAACAGGGATTAATGAAAAACTGTTTTTT. Translated: CASSKAPTGINEKLFF. The full variable domain, in which reference TRBV19 and TRBJ1-4 provide the parts outside the CDR3, is DGGITQSPKYLFRKEGQNVTLSCEQNLNHDAMYWYRQDPGQGLRLIYYSQIVNDFQKGDIAEGYSVSREKKESFPLTVTSAQKNPTAFYLCASSKAPTGINEKLFFGSGTQLSVL.

This clone showed up just once. The chain carries TRBV7-2 and TRBJ2-1, with D possibly being TRBD2 (5 bases). Germline loops: CDR1 SGHTA, CDR2 FQGNSA. V shed 2 bases and J shed 4 bases, with 12 bases lying between them. The CDR3 sequence is 15 residues long. In nucleotides, the CDR3 is TGTGCCAGCAGCTTAAACCACGGGGTTTACAATGAGCAGTTCTTC. Translation gives CASSLNHGVYNEQFF.

This chain connects TRBV15 to TRBJ1-1, with D tentatively TRBD1 (6 bases). Germline V CDR1 and CDR2: LNHNV, YYDKDF (reference sequence). CDR3 size: 13 residues. V lost 8 bases, J lost 2 bases, and 12 bases lay in between. The CDR3: CATRKDRNTEAFF. The CDR3 region has the DNA TGTGCCACCCGGAAGGACAGAAACACTGAAGCTTTCTTT. The entire variable domain, with the rest obtained from reference TRBV15 and TRBJ1-1, is as follows: DAMVIQNPRYQVTQFGKPVTLSCSQTLNHNVMYWYQQKSSQAPKLLFHYYDKDFNNEADTPDNFQSRRPNTSFCFLDIRSPGLGDTAMYLCATRKDRNTEAFFGQGTRLTVV.

This sequence joins TRBV30 and TRBJ1-5; D uncertain. CDR1 is GTSNPN, CDR2 SVGIG, per germline (reference sequence). Trimming cost V 8 bases and J 9 bases, with 11 bases left between them. The CDR3 length is 10 residues. This CDR3 is CANLTWPQHF. CDR3 DNA sequence: TGTGCCAACCTCACGTGGCCCCAGCATTTT.